This T cell receptor beta chain was identified during a study of beta chain features in type 1 diabetes. Study background: Examined across all samples were around 110 million sorted cells. Overall study findings and caveats: The similarity of naive, central memory and Treg TCRB repertoires appeared greater among patients than among healthy donors.

Reverse transcribing all isolated RNA meant expressed TCRB transcripts were sequenced. Assay used: immunoSEQ multiplex PCR; TCRdb lists only in-frame clones, some missing. Among under 900,000 clones listed, about 17% were seen once. In this sample, this clone turned up a few times. Its antigen is as yet unknown. V gave up 5 bases and J gave up 5 bases, with 15 bases separating them. The CDR3 has 14 residues. Germline assignment: CDR1 SGHTA and CDR2 FQGNSA. CD45RO/CCR7/CD25/CD127/CD95/CD27 sorting isolated CD4+ naive, central memory, regulatory and stem cell-like memory cells. Populations obtained by sorting all exceeded 95% purity.

This rearrangement joins TRBV7-2 to TRBJ2-5; tentative D call: TRBD1 (6 bases). The specimen was naive CD4+ T cells from blood. This sequence was found in a woman under 30 in good health. The DNA for the CDR3 is TGTGCCAGCAGCATTCGGACAGTTGGGGAGACCCAGTACTTC. It translates to CASSIRTVGETQYF.